Listed here is a single T cell receptor (beta chain). In the original analysis: By means of reference gene primer amplification, nucleated cell counts were estimated. Sequencing used immunoSEQ multiplex PCR; TCRdb keeps in-frame clones, though not all of them. Clone size and V and J calls were adopted from that table, with D and trimming inferred from the DNA. The repertoire has just over 350,000 clones, more than 85% of them found once; the top ten carry 2.5% to 3%. The data stem from a study of blood T cell repertoires in COVID-19. The germline V gene encodes CDR1 SGHTA and CDR2 FQGTGA. The CDR3 has 17 amino acids. Trimming at V came to 4 bases and at J to 2 bases, leaving 10 bases not matched to a gene. Assignments of participants to cohorts depended upon their own reported clinical history.

The V gene is TRBV7-3, the J gene TRBJ2-1, with 8 bases matching TRBD2. What was sequenced was PBMCs or T cells enriched from blood (not recorded which). The clonotype comes from a woman aged 25-40 years who had recovered from COVID-19. The DNA of the CDR3 is TGTGCCAGCAGCTACCATCCGCGGGGGGCGACCTACAATGAGCAGTTCTTC. Translation gives CASSYHPRGATYNEQFF.